This T cell receptor (beta chain) was sequenced during a study of cytomegalovirus exposure and HLA in healthy donors. Across the study: A later analysis reported the same platform for the 90 to 150 validation repertoires and the approximately 640 first-cohort repertoires. Study-wide findings and caveats: CMV antigen specificity was confirmed in vitro for a few CMV-associated chains. Per published reports, the classifier diagnosed cytomegalovirus status with high specificity and sensitivity.

On this clone: Antigen specificity is unknown.

Germline V lookup: CDR1 GTSNPN, CDR2 SVGIG (reference sequence). V lost 5 bases, J lost 3 bases, and 2 bases stayed unmatched. The CDR3 consists of 12 residues. Separation from the roughly 670-subject first cohort characterized the 120-subject validation cohort, to which the donors belonged. Sequenced by immunoSEQ multiplex PCR; TCRdb stores in-frame clones only, minus some. The repertoire holds tens of thousands of clones, with approximately 95% as singletons. This TCR came from a man aged 18 to 29 in good health and CMV-seronegative. The sequenced sample was PBMCs. This chain joins TRBV30 and TRBJ2-7, with 9 positions matching TRBD1. DNA for the CDR3: TGTGCCTGGGGGGGACAGGGCTACGAGCAGTACTTC. Its translation: CAWGGQGYEQYF. Together with reference TRBV30 and TRBJ2-7, the CDR3 gives the full variable domain: SQTIHQWPATLVQPVGSPLSLECTVEGTSNPNLYWYRQAAGRGLQLLFYSVGIGQISSEVPQNLSASRPQDRQFILSSKKLLLSDSGFYLCAWGGQGYEQYFGPGTRLTVT.